This T cell receptor (beta chain) originates from a study of T cells in Graves' hyperthyroidism and ophthalmopathy. An absence of ophthalmopathy progression within 18 months meant stable Graves' hyperthyroidism. The PBMCs were sourced from fresh peripheral blood (about 9.7 ml). With regard to this clonotype: Its antigen remains unidentified.

Germline-derived CDR1 and CDR2 are LNHNV and YYDKDF (reference sequence). With 1 base removed from V and 4 bases from J, the gap between germline ends came to 4 bases. The CDR3 is made up of 12 amino acids. Study conclusions and caveats: Expanded thyroid clonotypes (above 0.001) were mostly also found in blood.

RNA transcripts yielded amplified TCR beta CDR3 regions. TCR CDR3 regions were first amplified by RT-PCR with HTBI primers. TCRdb called the multiplex PCR reads again in MiXCR, with one record for every CDR3 protein. The data show hundreds of thousands of distinct CDR3 sequences, with roughly 14% seen just once and 14% held by the top ten. This TCR was recovered from a woman under 30 with Graves' hyperthyroidism. The sample comprised blood. This chain links TRBV15 with TRBJ1-1, with D unresolved. CDR3 loop: CATSRGGTEAFF. The CDR3 coding sequence is TGTGCCACCAGCAGAGGAGGCACTGAAGCTTTCTTT. The variable domain in full, completed from reference TRBV15 and TRBJ1-1, reads DAMVIQNPRYQVTQFGKPVTLSCSQTLNHNVMYWYQQKSSQAPKLLFHYYDKDFNNEADTPDNFQSRRPNTSFCFLDIRSPGLGDTAMYLCATSRGGTEAFFGQGTRLTVV.